The 10 T cell receptor beta chains below were found in one sample sequenced in a study of blood T cell repertoires in COVID-19. The assay was immunoSEQ multiplex PCR, and TCRdb's table has in-frame clones only and misses some. Found here are approximately 220,000 clones, 85% of them singletons; the top ten hold approximately 19%. Sequencing was done on a sample of PBMCs or T cells enriched from blood (not recorded which). All receptors derive from a man aged 35-49 years who had recovered from COVID-19.

The V call is TRBV10-3, the J call TRBJ2-2; 10 bases align to TRBD2. Trimming removed 2 bases from V and 4 bases from J; junction bases left unmatched: 10. This CDR3 contains 18 residues. Germline V gene sequence: CDR1 ENHRY, CDR2 SYGVKD. The CDR3 loop reads CAISEPLGAGGITGELFF. The CDR3 DNA follows: TGTGCCATCAGTGAGCCCCTAGGAGCGGGAGGGATCACCGGGGAGCTGTTTTTT.

J is TRBJ1-4 and V is TRBV1; no check of the table's D call, TRBD1, against the DNA was made. TRBV1 is tagged as a pseudogene. The CDR3 totals 16 residues. CDR3 sequence (DNA): TGCACCAGCAGCTCCCGCCCAGGTAGGTTCCAGGAAAAACTGTTTTTT. This translates into CTSSSRPGRFQEKLFF.

The rearrangement links TRBV19 to TRBJ1-5, with D tentatively TRBD1 (6 bases). The CDR3 covers 16 residues. Trimming pared 7 bases from V and 0 bases from J, leaving 16 bases between. CDR1 LNHDA and CDR2 SQIVND come from the germline V gene (reference sequence). CDR3 loop: CASKIDRTYSNQPQHF. The DNA for the CDR3 is TGTGCCAGTAAGATCGACAGGACATATAGCAATCAGCCCCAGCATTTT.

CDR3 sequence (DNA): TGTGCCAGCTCAGGCCAGGGTGCAACTAATGAAAAACTGTTTTTT. It is translated as CASSGQGATNEKLFF. This chain joins TRBV18 and TRBJ1-4, with D tentatively TRBD1 (5 bases). Trimming stripped 5 bases from V and 0 bases from J, with 10 bases between. This CDR3 comprises 15 residues. Germline CDR1 reads KGHSH; CDR2 reads LQKENI.

In this sample, this clone turned up a few times. The gene calls are TRBV5-1 and TRBJ2-2, with 13 bases aligning to TRBD2. Germline assignment: CDR1 SGHRS and CDR2 YFSETQ. The CDR3 contains 15 residues. V dropped 5 bases and J dropped 6; count of bases not matched to a gene: 4. CDR3 loop: CASRGLAGSSGELFF. The CDR3 DNA follows: TGCGCCAGCAGGGGACTAGCGGGATCATCCGGGGAGCTGTTTTTT.

V and J are TRBV5-1 and TRBJ2-7, with 7 bases aligning to TRBD2. The V segment lost 2 bases and the J segment 2 bases; nucleotides outside the gene matches: 4. This CDR3 is built from 14 residues. Germline loops: CDR1 SGHRS, CDR2 YFSETQ. In DNA form, the CDR3 reads TGCGCCAGCAGCTTATCCGGGACTACCTACGAGCAGTACTTC. Its protein product is CASSLSGTTYEQYF.

The rearrangement uses TRBV2 and TRBJ1-2, with 10 bases lining up with TRBD1. Germline trimming cut 6 bases from V and 8 bases from J; bases unmatched to any gene: 12. Germline loops: CDR1 SNHLY, CDR2 FYNNEI. This CDR3 has 15 residues. CDR3 nucleotide sequence: TGTGCCAGCAGACTCAGGGACAGGGGCCAATCAGGCTACACCTTC. Translated, it gives CASRLRDRGQSGYTF.

CDR3 region: CASSRSGRRDSGNTIYF. The DNA for the CDR3 is TGCGCCAGCAGTCGGTCAGGGCGGCGAGACTCTGGAAACACCATATATTTT. The chain is built from TRBV23-1 and TRBJ1-3; D may be TRBD1 (5 bases). TRBV23-1 counts as an open reading frame of uncertain function. Trimming removed 4 bases from V and 0 bases from J, with 16 bases in between. The CDR3 is 17 amino acids.

The rearrangement joins TRBV7-9 to TRBJ2-3, with D maybe TRBD2 (5 bases). The V end lost 2 bases, the J end lost 0 bases, and 12 bases lay between the germline ends. This CDR3 is 16 amino acids long. Germline values: CDR1 SEHNR, CDR2 FQNEAQ (reference sequence). The CDR3 DNA reads TGTGCCAGCAGCTTATTCGAAGGGAGTAGCACAGATACGCAGTATTTT. Translated: CASSLFEGSSTDTQYF. Using reference TRBV7-9 and TRBJ2-3 for the parts outside the CDR3, the full variable domain is DTGVSQNPRHKITKRGQNVTFRCDPISEHNRLYWYRQTLGQGPEFLTYFQNEAQLEKSRLLSDRFSAERPKGSFSTLEIQRTEQGDSAMYLCASSLFEGSSTDTQYFGPGTRLTVL.

This chain links TRBV3-1 (or the pseudogene TRBV3-2) with TRBJ2-3; the match to TRBD1 covers 9 bases. Germline CDR1 LGHDT, CDR2 YNNKEL (reference sequence). This CDR3 spans 15 amino acids. V was clipped by 5 bases and J by 1 base; unmatched bases: 4. The DNA of the CDR3 is TGTGCCAGCAGCAGACGGACAGGGGGCACAGATACGCAGTATTTT. It yields the protein CASSRRTGGTDTQYF.